These 21 T cell receptor beta chains were all obtained from the same sample, sequenced in a study of blood T cell repertoires in COVID-19. Generated by immunoSEQ multiplex PCR, the TCRdb table keeps only in-frame clones and is missing some. The data hold over 130,000 clones, with approximately 86% observed a single time. Sequencing used peripheral blood. These receptors were collected from a man in his 70s with acute or convalescent COVID-19.

The chain employs TRBV24-1 and TRBJ1-5; D not resolved. The CDR3 is 18 residues long. Per the germline V gene, CDR1 is KGHDR and CDR2 is SFDVKD. Trimming left V 4 bases short and J 6 bases short, with 24 bases between. This CDR3 reads CATSDSLFGEGFSQPQHF. CDR3 DNA: TGTGCCACCAGTGACTCCCTGTTTGGGGAGGGTTTTAGTCAGCCCCAGCATTTT.

The genes are TRBV5-1 and TRBJ2-3, with 10 bases lining up with TRBD2. The germline V gene has CDR1 SGHRS and CDR2 YFSETQ. The CDR3 runs to 18 residues. V was clipped by 4 bases and J by 4 bases; unmatched bases: 15. This CDR3 reads CASSIRASGSSGADTQYF. CDR3 DNA sequence: TGCGCCAGCAGCATAAGGGCTAGCGGGAGCAGTGGCGCAGATACGCAGTATTTT.

This rearrangement joins TRBV19 to TRBJ1-1; TRBD1 is a possible D gene (6 bases). This CDR3 has 13 residues. V lost 8 bases and J lost 3, with 13 bases in between. Germline V gives CDR1 LNHDA, CDR2 SQIVND (reference sequence). CDR3 residues: CASRGPGDTEAFF. The DNA for the CDR3 is TGTGCCAGTCGAGGGCCAGGGGACACTGAAGCTTTCTTT.

This chain connects TRBV29-1 to TRBJ2-2, with TRBD1 identical over 9 bases. Germline V lookup: CDR1 SQVTM, CDR2 ANQGSEA. The CDR3 is 15 residues long. Trimming cost V 5 bases and J 4 bases; bases outside gene matches: 8. CDR3 nucleotides: TGCAGCGTTCTACAGGGGGCGCGTGGCACCGGGGAGCTGTTTTTT. Translated: CSVLQGARGTGELFF.

CDR3: CASSYSQGARNYGYTF. In DNA form, the CDR3 reads TGTGCCAGCAGTTACTCGCAGGGGGCGCGAAACTATGGCTACACCTTC. The gene calls are TRBV6-5 and TRBJ1-2, with 8 positions matching TRBD1. J was trimmed by 2 bases and V by 0 bases; bases with no gene match: 5. Looked up from germline, CDR1 is MNHEY and CDR2 is SVGAGI. The CDR3 totals 16 residues.

J is TRBJ1-6 and V is TRBV14; D may be TRBD1 (5 bases). Trimming removed 3 bases at V and 6 bases at J, with 15 bases between. Per the germline V gene, CDR1 is SGHDN and CDR2 is FVKESK. The CDR3 length is 16 residues. The CDR3 DNA follows: TGTGCCAGCAGCCAGTTCGGACAAGGTCCTAATTCACCCCTCCACTTT. Protein product: CASSQFGQGPNSPLHF.

At least ten counts were recorded for this clone. The chain links TRBV6-5 to TRBJ1-1; 12 bases fit TRBD1. The CDR3 totals 14 residues. Trimming cost V 6 bases and J 5 bases; bases outside gene matches: 4. Germline CDR1 and CDR2: MNHEY and SVGAGI. The CDR3 protein is CASSRDRGPTEAFF. Written as DNA, the CDR3 is TGTGCCAGCAGCCGGGACAGGGGGCCAACTGAAGCTTTCTTT.

The rearrangement links TRBV28 to TRBJ1-2; 7 bases are a match to TRBD1. CDR3 length: 15 residues. Germline trimming cut 6 bases from V and 3 bases from J; bases unmatched to any gene: 10. The germline gives CDR1 MDHEN, CDR2 SYDVKM. CDR3 sequence (DNA): TGTGCCAGCAGCCCTCAGGGGGGTGTCGACTATGGCTACACCTTC. Residues: CASSPQGGVDYGYTF.

The chain links TRBV7-8 to TRBJ2-7, with a weak D call TRBD1 (6 bases). Germline lookup yields CDR1 SGHVS and CDR2 FQNEAQ. The CDR3 is made up of 14 amino acids. V gave up 3 bases and J gave up 3 bases, with 12 bases separating them. The CDR3 nucleotides are TGTGCCAGCAGCTTTGAGGGGGAGTACTACGAGCAGTACTTC. It codes for CASSFEGEYYEQYF.

The gene calls are TRBV11-2 and TRBJ2-3, with D possibly matching TRBD1 (6 bases). The CDR3 loop spans 14 amino acids. V lost 5 bases and J lost 4, with 13 bases in between. Germline V lookup: CDR1 SGHAT, CDR2 FQNNGV. Here the CDR3 DNA reads TGTGCCAGCAGCGTCAGGGGTGCGGCAGATACGCAGTATTTT. It codes for CASSVRGAADTQYF. Looking up the rest from reference TRBV11-2 and TRBJ2-3 gives the full variable domain: EAGVAQSPRYKIIEKRQSVAFWCNPISGHATLYWYQQILGQGPKLLIQFQNNGVVDDSQLPKDRFSAERLKGVDSTLKIQPAKLEDSAVYLCASSVRGAADTQYFGPGTRLTVL.

This chain links TRBV5-1 with TRBJ1-5; D gene ambiguous. The CDR3 is made up of 13 amino acids. Germline loops: CDR1 SGHRS, CDR2 YFSETQ. V dropped 0 bases and J dropped 4 bases, with 5 bases sitting between them. The CDR3 DNA sequence: TGCGCCAGCAGCTTGGCGGGAAATCAGCCCCAGCATTTT. This gives the protein CASSLAGNQPQHF.

The rearrangement links TRBV28 to TRBJ1-5, with 7 bases lining up with TRBD1. The CDR3 length is 15 residues. The V gene's germline CDR1 is MDHEN and CDR2 SYDVKM. With V trimmed by 6 bases and J by 0 bases, 5 bases remained unmatched. CDR3 protein: CASRPTGVSNQPQHF. CDR3 nucleotides: TGTGCCAGCAGGCCTACAGGGGTTAGCAATCAGCCCCAGCATTTT.

The J gene is TRBJ1-2, the V gene TRBV4-3; no definite D call. Trimming cost V 2 bases and J 4 bases, with 8 bases left between them. The CDR3 sequence is 13 residues long. CDR1 is LGHNA and CDR2 is YSLEER in the germline V gene. The CDR3 nucleotides read TGCGCCAGCAGCCAAAGCGGATTCTATGGCTACACCTTC. It yields the protein CASSQSGFYGYTF.

The V gene is TRBV4-1, the J gene TRBJ1-5; D not certain. V was pared by 1 base and J by 3 bases, with 4 bases between. The CDR3 is made up of 13 amino acids. Germline V gene data show CDR1 as MGHRA and CDR2 as YSYEKL. In nucleotides, the CDR3 is TGCGCCAGCAGCCAAGTCTTCAATCAGCCCCAGCATTTT. Translated, it gives CASSQVFNQPQHF.

The chain recombines TRBV5-1 with TRBJ2-7, with TRBD2 matching 9 bases. Trimming took 1 base from V and 5 from J; bases not matched to a gene: 10. CDR1 and CDR2 (germline): SGHRS, YFSETQ. The CDR3 loop spans 16 amino acids. In nucleotides, the CDR3 is TGCGCCAGCAGCTTGCGGGGTAGCGGGAGTTCCCACGAGCAGTACTTC. This encodes CASSLRGSGSSHEQYF.

V usage is TRBV28 and J usage is TRBJ1-2; D possibly corresponds to TRBD1 (5 bases). There are 16 residues in the CDR3. The germline gives CDR1 MDHEN, CDR2 SYDVKM. V was shortened by 1 base and J by 4 bases, with 16 bases between the two germline ends. CDR3 DNA sequence: TGTGCCAGCAGTTTATCCGTCGACAGATTTTCCTATGGCTACACCTTC. It codes for CASSLSVDRFSYGYTF.

V and J are TRBV27 and TRBJ1-5; TRBD1 agrees at 7 bases. Germline V gene sequence: CDR1 MNHEY, CDR2 SMNVEV (reference sequence). J lost 7 bases, V lost 2 bases, and 11 bases had no gene match. The CDR3 spans 16 residues. The CDR3 loop is CASSLKGDRDEQPQHF. CDR3 sequence (DNA): TGTGCCAGCAGTTTAAAGGGCGACAGGGACGAACAGCCCCAGCATTTT.

The chain combines TRBV5-3 with TRBJ2-2; TRBD2 might be the D (7 bases). TRBV5-3 is given ORF status, its function remaining uncertain. The CDR3 extends over 18 amino acids. Trimming left V 0 bases short and J 5 bases short, with 20 bases between. Here the CDR3 reads CARSLDRGEGLNTGELFF. CDR3 sequence (DNA): TGTGCCAGAAGCTTGGATAGGGGGGAGGGCCTAAATACCGGGGAGCTGTTTTTT.

This chain connects TRBV5-4 to TRBJ2-2, with 9 bases aligning to TRBD1. There are 15 residues in the CDR3. The germline V gene encodes CDR1 SGHNT and CDR2 YYREEE (reference sequence). J lost 6 bases, V lost 1 base, and 4 bases had no gene match. The CDR3 loop reads CASSLTGGASGELFF. DNA for the CDR3: TGTGCCAGCAGCTTGACAGGGGGCGCCTCCGGGGAGCTGTTTTTT.

This clone was recorded only once. V and J are TRBV14 and TRBJ1-3, with 10 bases fitting TRBD1. This CDR3 is 17 amino acids long. V lost 5 bases to trimming and J lost 1 base; unmatched junction nucleotides: 8. Germline CDR1 reads SGHDN; CDR2 reads FVKESK. The CDR3 loop is CASSGDRGFRSGNTIYF. CDR3 bases: TGTGCCAGCAGCGGGGACAGGGGATTCCGATCTGGAAACACCATATATTTT.

The sample holds a few counts of this clone. V usage is TRBV7-9 and J usage is TRBJ2-2; TRBD1 matches at 10 bases. V dropped 6 bases and J dropped 7; count of bases not matched to a gene: 8. Looked up from germline, CDR1 is SEHNR and CDR2 is FQNEAQ (reference sequence). CDR3 length equals 15 residues. CDR3 region: CASRKTGGGDGELFF. In DNA, the CDR3 is TGTGCCAGCAGGAAGACAGGGGGCGGTGACGGGGAGCTGTTTTTT.